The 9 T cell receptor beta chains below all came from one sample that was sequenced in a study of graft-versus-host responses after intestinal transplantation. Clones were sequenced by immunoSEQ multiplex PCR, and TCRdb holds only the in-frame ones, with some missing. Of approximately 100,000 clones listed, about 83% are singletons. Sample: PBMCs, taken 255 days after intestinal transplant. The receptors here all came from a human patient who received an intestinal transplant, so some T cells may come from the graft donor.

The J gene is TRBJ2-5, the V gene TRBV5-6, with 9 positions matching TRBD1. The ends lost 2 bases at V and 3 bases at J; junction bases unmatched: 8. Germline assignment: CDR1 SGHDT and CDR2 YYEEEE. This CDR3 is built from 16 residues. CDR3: CASSLIQGARKETQYF. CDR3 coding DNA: TGTGCCAGCAGCTTAATACAGGGGGCGCGGAAAGAGACCCAGTACTTC.

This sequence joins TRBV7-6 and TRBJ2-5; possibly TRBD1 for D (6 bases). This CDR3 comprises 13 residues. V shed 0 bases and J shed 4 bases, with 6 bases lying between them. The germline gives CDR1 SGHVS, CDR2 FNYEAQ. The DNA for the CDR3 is TGTGCCAGCAGCTTAGCAGGGGGAGAGACCCAGTACTTC. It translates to CASSLAGGETQYF.

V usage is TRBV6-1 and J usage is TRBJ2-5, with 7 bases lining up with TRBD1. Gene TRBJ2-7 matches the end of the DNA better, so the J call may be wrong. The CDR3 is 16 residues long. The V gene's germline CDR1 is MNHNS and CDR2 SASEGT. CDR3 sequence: CASSVQDRFPTYEQYF. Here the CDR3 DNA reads TGTGCCAGCAGTGTCCAGGACAGGTTCCCCACCTACGAGCAGTACTTC.

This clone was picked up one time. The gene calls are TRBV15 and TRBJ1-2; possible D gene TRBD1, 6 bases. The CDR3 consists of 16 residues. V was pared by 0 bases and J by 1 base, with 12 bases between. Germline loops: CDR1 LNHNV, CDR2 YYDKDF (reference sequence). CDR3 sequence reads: CATSRDLGGSNYGYTF. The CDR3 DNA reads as TGTGCCACCAGCAGAGATTTAGGGGGAAGTAACTATGGCTACACCTTC. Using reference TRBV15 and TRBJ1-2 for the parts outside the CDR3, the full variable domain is DAMVIQNPRYQVTQFGKPVTLSCSQTLNHNVMYWYQQKSSQAPKLLFHYYDKDFNNEADTPDNFQSRRPNTSFCFLDIRSPGLGDTAMYLCATSRDLGGSNYGYTFGSGTRLTVV.

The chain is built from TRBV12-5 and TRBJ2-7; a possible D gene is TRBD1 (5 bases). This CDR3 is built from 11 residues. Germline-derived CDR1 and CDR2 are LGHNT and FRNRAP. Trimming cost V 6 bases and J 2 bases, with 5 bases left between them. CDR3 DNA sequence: TGTGCTAGTGGGGACACCTACGAGCAGTACTTC. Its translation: CASGDTYEQYF.

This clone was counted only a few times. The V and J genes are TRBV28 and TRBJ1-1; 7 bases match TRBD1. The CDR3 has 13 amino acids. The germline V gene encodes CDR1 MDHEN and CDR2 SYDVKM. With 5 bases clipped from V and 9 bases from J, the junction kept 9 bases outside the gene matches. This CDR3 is CASSPSGQVKAFF. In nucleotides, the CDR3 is TGTGCCAGCAGTCCCTCCGGACAGGTGAAAGCTTTCTTT.

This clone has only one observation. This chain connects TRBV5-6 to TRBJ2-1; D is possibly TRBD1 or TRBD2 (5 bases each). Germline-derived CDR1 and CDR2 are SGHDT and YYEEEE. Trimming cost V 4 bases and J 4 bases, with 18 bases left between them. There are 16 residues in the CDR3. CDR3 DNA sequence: TGTGCCAGCAGCCCACCCCCGGGACGGCTATACAATGAGCAGTTCTTC. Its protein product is CASSPPPGRLYNEQFF.

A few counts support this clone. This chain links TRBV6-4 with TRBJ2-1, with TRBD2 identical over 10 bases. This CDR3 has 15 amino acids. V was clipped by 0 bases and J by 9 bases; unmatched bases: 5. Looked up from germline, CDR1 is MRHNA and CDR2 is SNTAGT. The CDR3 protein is CASSDSAGGRSEQFF. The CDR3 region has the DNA TGTGCCAGCAGTGACTCAGCGGGGGGGCGTAGTGAGCAGTTCTTC.

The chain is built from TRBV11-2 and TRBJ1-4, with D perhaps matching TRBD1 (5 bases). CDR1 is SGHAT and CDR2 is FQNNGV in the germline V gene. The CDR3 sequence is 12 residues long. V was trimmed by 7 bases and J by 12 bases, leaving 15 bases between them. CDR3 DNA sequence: TGTGCCAGCACTATACTCAAAGGGGAACTGTTTTTT. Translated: CASTILKGELFF.